The 32 T cell receptor beta chains listed next were all sequenced from one sample in a study of blood T cell repertoires in COVID-19 (dated by TCRdb to 2020 to 2021). Library method: the immunoSEQ multiplex PCR assay. TCRdb re-hosts the immuneACCESS table, in-frame sequences only. Its copies lack some clones; in the studies checked, an unresolved V gene accounts for under half of them, and the cause for the rest is not known. Here the sample has around 40,000 clones; approximately 81% occur a single time. Approximately 13% of the sample is in the top ten clones. Source material: peripheral blood. Receptors were obtained from a human donor in a cohort sampled during active COVID-19.

The gene calls are TRBV29-1 and TRBJ2-5; perhaps TRBD2 as D (6 bases). This CDR3 has 13 amino acids. V lost 4 bases to trimming and J lost 1 base, with 10 bases between them. From germline, CDR1 is SQVTM and CDR2 ANQGSEA. For the CDR3, the DNA is TGCAGCGTTGCAAGGGAGGCCCAAGAGACCCAGTACTTC. This encodes CSVAREAQETQYF.

The chain is built from TRBV18 and TRBJ1-1, with 7 positions matching TRBD1. The CDR3 runs to 15 residues. Per the germline V gene, CDR1 is KGHSH and CDR2 is LQKENI. V gave up 3 bases and J gave up 1 base; unmatched junction bases: 5. This CDR3 is CASSPPTGSNTEAFF. DNA for the CDR3: TGTGCCAGCTCACCTCCGACAGGGTCGAACACTGAAGCTTTCTTT.

V gene TRBV14 combines with J gene TRBJ2-1; 10 bases line up with TRBD2. V was pared by 2 bases and J by 3 bases, with 10 bases of the junction left unmatched. Germline V CDR1 and CDR2: SGHDN, FVKESK. There are 18 residues in the CDR3. The chain's CDR3 is CASSQLAGDAHNYNEQFF. The CDR3 region has the DNA TGTGCCAGCAGCCAACTAGCGGGGGACGCCCATAACTACAATGAGCAGTTCTTC.

The V gene is TRBV4-2, the J gene TRBJ1-2, with 8 bases aligning to TRBD1. V lost 4 bases, J lost 4 bases, and 8 bases stayed unmatched. The CDR3 sequence is 15 residues long. Germline loops: CDR1 LGHNA, CDR2 YNFKEQ. CDR3 sequence (DNA): TGTGCCAGCAGCCTCCGCCAGGACAGGGTCTATGGCTACACCTTC. Protein: CASSLRQDRVYGYTF.

This chain uses TRBV2 with TRBJ1-1; a weak D match, TRBD1 (5 bases). This CDR3 contains 13 residues. CDR1 and CDR2 (germline): SNHLY, FYNNEI. V shed 7 bases and J shed 0 bases, with 9 bases lying between them. CDR3 sequence: CASTKQVNTEAFF. The CDR3 bases are TGTGCCAGCACCAAACAGGTGAACACTGAAGCTTTCTTT.

This clone appeared a single time. This chain connects TRBV11-3 to TRBJ2-5; TRBD1 is a possible D gene (6 bases). CDR3 size: 13 residues. Trimming removed 2 bases at V and 6 bases at J, with 10 bases between. From germline, CDR1 is SGHNT and CDR2 YENEEA. CDR3 region: CASSLTGTQTQYF. The CDR3 nucleotides are TGTGCCAGCAGCTTAACCGGGACACAGACCCAGTACTTC.

This rearrangement joins TRBV7-3 to TRBJ2-3; 7 bases match TRBD1. Unmatched junction bases numbered 3, after V lost 2 bases and J lost 4 bases. CDR3 size: 14 residues. CDR1 SGHTA and CDR2 FQGTGA come from the germline V gene. The CDR3 coding sequence is TGTGCCAGCAGCTTAGTAGGGGGCGCAGATACGCAGTATTTT. Protein product: CASSLVGGADTQYF.

This chain links TRBV6-1 with TRBJ2-3, with D tentatively TRBD1 (5 bases). Germline loops: CDR1 MNHNS, CDR2 SASEGT. The CDR3 has 13 residues. V was trimmed by 1 base and J by 4 bases, leaving 6 bases between them. The CDR3 spells CASSEGQSDTQYF. The CDR3 bases are TGTGCCAGCAGTGAAGGACAGTCAGATACGCAGTATTTT.

The V call is TRBV19, the J call TRBJ1-1, with 11 bases identical to TRBD1. With 5 bases clipped from V and 6 bases from J, the junction kept 5 bases outside the gene matches. Germline V gene lookup returns CDR1 LNHDA and CDR2 SQIVND (reference sequence). CDR3 length equals 14 residues. This chain's CDR3 is CASSGGTGGPEAFF. The CDR3 bases are TGTGCCAGTAGTGGCGGGACAGGGGGGCCTGAAGCTTTCTTT. Looking up the rest from reference TRBV19 and TRBJ1-1 gives the full variable domain: DGGITQSPKYLFRKEGQNVTLSCEQNLNHDAMYWYRQDPGQGLRLIYYSQIVNDFQKGDIAEGYSVSREKKESFPLTVTSAQKNPTAFYLCASSGGTGGPEAFFGQGTRLTVV.

The rearrangement joins TRBV19 to TRBJ1-2, with TRBD1 matching over 7 bases. This CDR3 spans 13 amino acids. The ends lost 7 bases at V and 4 bases at J; junction bases unmatched: 6. Looked up from germline, CDR1 is LNHDA and CDR2 is SQIVND (reference sequence). For the CDR3, the DNA is TGTGCCAGTACCCCGACAGGGAGCTATGGCTACACCTTC. Translating gives CASTPTGSYGYTF.

The chain is built from TRBV15 and TRBJ2-3, with TRBD1 identical over 9 bases. Losses at the gene ends were 3 bases for V and 0 bases for J; bases not matched to a gene: 10. Germline V gene lookup returns CDR1 LNHNV and CDR2 YYDKDF (reference sequence). The CDR3 spans 18 residues. CDR3 loop: CATSSFSQGARSTDTQYF. The CDR3 nucleotides read TGTGCCACCAGCAGTTTCTCACAGGGGGCTAGAAGCACAGATACGCAGTATTTT.

This clone has a single count. This sequence joins TRBV7-2 and TRBJ2-2; no clear D. Trimming removed 2 bases at V and 6 bases at J, with 7 bases between. Germline CDR1 is SGHTA and CDR2 is FQGNSA. The CDR3 contains 13 residues. The CDR3 here is CASSLSRSGELFF. The CDR3 DNA reads TGTGCCAGCAGCTTATCTAGATCCGGGGAGCTGTTTTTT.

The table lists this clone with a few counts. V usage is TRBV5-6 and J usage is TRBJ2-7; TRBD1 agrees at 7 bases. Trimming at V came to 0 bases and at J to 2 bases, leaving 5 bases not matched to a gene. The CDR3 consists of 15 residues. Germline V gene sequence: CDR1 SGHDT, CDR2 YYEEEE. The DNA of the CDR3 is TGTGCCAGCAGCTTGGCCGGGACAGTCACCTACGAGCAGTACTTC. It encodes CASSLAGTVTYEQYF.

The table lists this clone with a count of one. V and J are TRBV11-2 and TRBJ2-2; 7 nucleotides agree with TRBD2. The CDR3 spans 14 residues. Trimming removed 3 bases from V and 5 bases from J; junction bases left unmatched: 3. The germline CDR1 and CDR2 sequences are SGHAT and FQNNGV. The CDR3, as DNA: TGTGCCAGCAGCTTGTGGGGGGGAACCGGGGAGCTGTTTTTT. It translates to CASSLWGGTGELFF.

The chain couples TRBV19 to TRBJ2-3; D may be TRBD2 (6 bases). V lost 5 bases and J lost 2, with 14 bases in between. This CDR3 comprises 15 residues. Germline V gene lookup returns CDR1 LNHDA and CDR2 SQIVND (reference sequence). DNA for the CDR3: TGTGCCAGTAGTTCTCGGGACTCCCACACAGATACGCAGTATTTT. Its protein product is CASSSRDSHTDTQYF.

The V call is TRBV20-1, the J call TRBJ2-3, with TRBD1 matching 9 bases. Germline V lookup: CDR1 DFQATT, CDR2 SNEGSKA (reference sequence). CDR3 length equals 10 residues. The V gene end was trimmed by 4 bases and the J gene end by 13 bases; junction bases not matched to a gene: 3. The CDR3 protein is CSANRDREYF. In DNA form, the CDR3 reads TGCAGTGCTAACCGGGACAGGGAGTATTTT.

J is TRBJ2-1 and V is TRBV27; 9 bases map to TRBD2. This CDR3 contains 16 residues. With 4 bases clipped from V and 5 bases from J, the junction kept 9 bases outside the gene matches. CDR1 and CDR2 (germline): MNHEY, SMNVEV (reference sequence). The CDR3 coding sequence is TGTGCCAGCAGTTCAGCGGGGGCGGGGGGGAACAATGAGCAGTTCTTC. Protein product: CASSSAGAGGNNEQFF.

CDR3 in DNA: TGTGCCAGCACCCCGAAGCGGGCCACAGATACGCAGTATTTT. It specifies CASTPKRATDTQYF. The chain recombines TRBV27 with TRBJ2-3, with D maybe TRBD2 (6 bases). Germline CDR1 MNHEY, CDR2 SMNVEV (reference sequence). V lost 7 bases and J 2 bases, leaving 13 bases between the germline ends. CDR3 length: 14 residues.

There are a few counts of this clone. This sequence joins TRBV2 and TRBJ2-5; 8 bases agree with TRBD2. The CDR3 length is 15 residues. V shed 4 bases, J shed 5 bases, and the junction held 9 bases outside the gene matches. Germline V CDR1 and CDR2: SNHLY, FYNNEI. The CDR3 reads CASSAQRGFRETQYF. Here the CDR3 DNA reads TGTGCCAGCAGTGCGCAGCGGGGGTTCCGCGAGACCCAGTACTTC.

This chain connects TRBV7-2 to TRBJ2-7; TRBD2 agrees at 8 bases. CDR1 is SGHTA, CDR2 FQGNSA, per germline. The CDR3 contains 16 residues. The V gene end was trimmed by 1 base and the J gene end by 4 bases; junction bases not matched to a gene: 9. For the CDR3, the DNA is TGTGCCAGCAGCTTAGGGCTCGGGGGGGCTGGGTACGAGCAGTACTTC. Its protein product is CASSLGLGGAGYEQYF.

The chain joins TRBV12-5 to TRBJ2-3; 8 bases align to TRBD1. The CDR3 totals 14 residues. Germline loops: CDR1 LGHNT, CDR2 FRNRAP. Trimming took 2 bases from V and 5 from J; bases not matched to a gene: 3. The CDR3 region is CASGLQGAKDTQYF. DNA of the CDR3: TGTGCTAGTGGTTTGCAGGGGGCGAAAGATACGCAGTATTTT.

The rearrangement links TRBV11-2 to TRBJ2-5; 8 nucleotides line up with TRBD2. Germline-derived CDR1 and CDR2 are SGHAT and FQNNGV. The CDR3 is 14 residues long. Trimming cost V 4 bases and J 5 bases; bases outside gene matches: 6. CDR3 bases: TGTGCCAGCAGCTCTTCGACTAGCGCCGAGACCCAGTACTTC. This gives the protein CASSSSTSAETQYF.

The chain employs TRBV2 and TRBJ2-2, with D tentatively TRBD2 (5 bases). The ends were cut back, 2 bases at V and 6 bases at J, with 10 bases in the middle. The CDR3 runs to 14 residues. CDR1 SNHLY and CDR2 FYNNEI come from the germline V gene. The CDR3 bases are TGTGCCAGCAGTGAACTAGCCGGGGCCGGGGAGCTGTTTTTT. Translation: CASSELAGAGELFF.

The gene calls are TRBV3-1 (or the pseudogene TRBV3-2) and TRBJ1-2; 10 bases line up with TRBD1. This CDR3 is built from 16 residues. CDR1 and CDR2 (germline): LGHDT, YNNKEL (reference sequence). The trim removed 2 bases at V and 0 bases at J, leaving 3 bases unmatched. The CDR3 nucleotides read TGTGCCAGCAGCCAACGGACAGGGGGGCCTAACTATGGCTACACCTTC. This encodes CASSQRTGGPNYGYTF.

This chain links TRBV6-1 with TRBJ2-1; 8 bases match TRBD2. Unmatched junction bases numbered 12, after V lost 1 base and J lost 10 bases. The CDR3 has 16 residues. CDR1 MNHNS and CDR2 SASEGT come from the germline V gene. CDR3: CASSEVGGGSPLEQFF. For the CDR3, the DNA is TGTGCCAGCAGTGAAGTGGGCGGGGGGTCCCCCTTAGAGCAGTTCTTC.

The chain couples TRBV5-1 to TRBJ2-3; 11 bases are a match to TRBD2. CDR1 is SGHRS, CDR2 YFSETQ, per germline. This CDR3 comprises 16 residues. V gave up 0 bases and J gave up 3 bases; unmatched junction bases: 3. The CDR3 DNA is TGCGCCAGCAGCTTGGAGTCTAGCGGGGGGACAGATACGCAGTATTTT. Translated: CASSLESSGGTDTQYF.

The chain couples TRBV10-3 to TRBJ2-1; no definite D call. The germline V gene has CDR1 ENHRY and CDR2 SYGVKD. The V end was cut by 3 bases, the J end by 9 bases, with 12 bases between. The CDR3 consists of 13 residues. DNA of the CDR3: TGTGCCATCAGTGAATCCGGGTACGGTGAGCAGTTCTTC. Translated: CAISESGYGEQFF.

CDR3 in amino acids: CASSVSGTDYEQFF. The CDR3, as DNA: TGTGCCAGCAGCGTATCCGGGACAGACTATGAGCAGTTCTTC. This chain connects TRBV9 to TRBJ2-1; TRBD1 aligns across 7 bases. The CDR3 runs 14 residues. CDR1 is SGDLS, CDR2 YYNGEE, per germline. V shed 1 base, J shed 8 bases, and the junction held 6 bases outside the gene matches. The whole variable domain, filled in from reference TRBV9 and TRBJ2-1, reads DSGVTQTPKHLITATGQRVTLRCSPRSGDLSVYWYQQSLDQGLQFLIQYYNGEERAKGNILERFSAQQFPDLHSELNLSSLELGDSALYFCASSVSGTDYEQFFGPGTRLTVL.

This chain uses TRBV9 with TRBJ1-2; 11 bases fit TRBD1. The CDR3 has 15 amino acids. The trim removed 3 bases at V and 9 bases at J, leaving 10 bases unmatched. CDR1 and CDR2 from the germline V gene are SGDLS and YYNGEE. The CDR3 nucleotides read TGTGCCAGCAGCGGGCGATGGACAGGGGGCAGTAGCTACACCTTC. Protein: CASSGRWTGGSSYTF. The entire variable domain, with the rest obtained from reference TRBV9 and TRBJ1-2, is as follows: DSGVTQTPKHLITATGQRVTLRCSPRSGDLSVYWYQQSLDQGLQFLIQYYNGEERAKGNILERFSAQQFPDLHSELNLSSLELGDSALYFCASSGRWTGGSSYTFGSGTRLTVV.

The chain recombines TRBV24-1 with TRBJ2-2; 7 bases align to TRBD1. This CDR3 is 15 amino acids long. Trimming cost V 4 bases and J 4 bases; bases outside gene matches: 5. Germline V gene data show CDR1 as KGHDR and CDR2 as SFDVKD. The CDR3 loop reads CATSDPRQGTGELFF. The CDR3 DNA sequence: TGTGCCACCAGTGACCCCCGACAGGGCACCGGGGAGCTGTTTTTT.

The chain employs TRBV6-4 and TRBJ1-6; 9 nucleotides match TRBD1. The CDR3 contains 21 residues. CDR1 is MRHNA and CDR2 is SNTAGT in the germline V gene. After removal of 0 bases from V and 7 bases from J, the junction contained 19 bases not matched to a gene. CDR3 amino acids: CASSDSLRDRANDQKNSPLHF. CDR3 coding DNA: TGTGCCAGCAGTGACTCACTTCGGGACAGGGCTAACGACCAGAAAAATTCACCCCTCCACTTT.

The chain links TRBV12-3 or TRBV12-4 to TRBJ2-1; D is perhaps TRBD2 (6 bases). Trimming shortened V by 10 bases and J by 5 bases, and 12 bases separated the two germline ends. This CDR3 region has 12 residues. This chain's CDR3 is CATEGLHNEQFF. The CDR3 region has the DNA TGTGCCACCGAGGGACTCCACAATGAGCAGTTCTTC.